The rows below give T cell receptor beta chains drawn from one sample of a study of blood T cell repertoires in COVID-19. TCRdb keeps only in-frame clones here, not all; method: immunoSEQ multiplex PCR. The table has more than 300,000 clones, 85% to 90% seen once. The specimen sequenced was PBMCs or T cells enriched from blood (not recorded which). These receptors originate from a man under 40 who had recovered from COVID-19. Each CDR3 is given without its conserved first and last residue. The D gene is left open where the match is weak. Only part of the rows carry a size: once, few, many, or a class if the clone is expanded.

j_gene: TRBJ2-3; d_gene: NA; v_gene: TRBV5-1; abundance: NA; CDR3aa: ASSLTGYRTDTQY
j_gene: TRBJ2-5; d_gene: TRBD1; v_gene: TRBV29-1; abundance: NA; CDR3aa: SVGGTGGETQY
j_gene: TRBJ1-2; d_gene: NA; v_gene: TRBV4-1; abundance: NA; CDR3aa: ASSQESRGRYGYT
j_gene: TRBJ2-7; d_gene: NA; v_gene: TRBV5-6; abundance: NA; CDR3aa: ASSSARPPDSQNYEQY
j_gene: TRBJ1-4; d_gene: TRBD1; v_gene: TRBV15; abundance: NA; CDR3aa: ATSRSRTGSNEKLF
j_gene: TRBJ2-7; d_gene: NA; v_gene: TRBV5-1; abundance: NA; CDR3aa: ASSPTGYYEQY
j_gene: TRBJ1-6; d_gene: NA; v_gene: TRBV28; abundance: NA; CDR3aa: ASSPRTVNSPLH
j_gene: TRBJ1-5; d_gene: NA; v_gene: TRBV28; abundance: NA; CDR3aa: ASRPQGNQPQH
j_gene: TRBJ2-1; d_gene: TRBD2; v_gene: TRBV3-1/TRBV3-2; abundance: NA; CDR3aa: ASSQVAVAGRIDEQF
j_gene: TRBJ1-5; d_gene: NA; v_gene: TRBV19; abundance: NA; CDR3aa: ASRQGRNQPQH
j_gene: TRBJ1-1; d_gene: NA; v_gene: TRBV5-1; abundance: once; CDR3aa: ASRGSLPSQGNTEAF
j_gene: TRBJ1-6; d_gene: TRBD1; v_gene: TRBV6-4; abundance: NA; CDR3aa: ASSAGQGRDSPLH
j_gene: TRBJ2-2; d_gene: TRBD2; v_gene: TRBV5-1; abundance: once; CDR3aa: ASSLASGRATGELF
j_gene: TRBJ2-3; d_gene: TRBD2; v_gene: TRBV2; abundance: once; CDR3aa: ASSELVAGGTDTQY
j_gene: TRBJ2-1; d_gene: TRBD2; v_gene: TRBV4-1; abundance: NA; CDR3aa: ASSLTSGGLNEQF
j_gene: TRBJ2-1; d_gene: TRBD1; v_gene: TRBV24-1; abundance: NA; CDR3aa: ATSDSTGGVIDEQF
j_gene: TRBJ2-7; d_gene: NA; v_gene: TRBV3-1/TRBV3-2; abundance: NA; CDR3aa: ASSQNRVNEQY
j_gene: TRBJ1-6; d_gene: TRBD1; v_gene: TRBV28; abundance: NA; CDR3aa: ASTVGQNSPLH
j_gene: TRBJ1-2; d_gene: NA; v_gene: TRBV7-9; abundance: NA; CDR3aa: ASSFPGGYGYT
j_gene: TRBJ2-7; d_gene: NA; v_gene: TRBV5-1; abundance: NA; CDR3aa: ASSSGTAGEQY
j_gene: TRBJ2-3; d_gene: NA; v_gene: TRBV7-9; abundance: NA; CDR3aa: ASTRGEGDTDTQY
j_gene: TRBJ1-6; d_gene: NA; v_gene: TRBV27; abundance: NA; CDR3aa: ASSTGLNFYNSPLH
j_gene: TRBJ2-7; d_gene: TRBD1; v_gene: TRBV4-1; abundance: NA; CDR3aa: ASSRRGQGFSYEQY
j_gene: TRBJ2-3; d_gene: TRBD2; v_gene: TRBV4-1; abundance: once; CDR3aa: ASSLLYPTSGKAVDTQY
j_gene: TRBJ2-7; d_gene: TRBD2; v_gene: TRBV4-2; abundance: NA; CDR3aa: ASSQEAAGAPYEQY
j_gene: TRBJ2-1; d_gene: TRBD2; v_gene: TRBV30; abundance: once; CDR3aa: AWSVSGGLYNEQF
j_gene: TRBJ2-7; d_gene: TRBD1; v_gene: TRBV11-3; abundance: few; CDR3aa: ASKPGTGTYEQY
j_gene: TRBJ2-2; d_gene: NA; v_gene: TRBV19; abundance: NA; CDR3aa: ASSEILVGAGELF
j_gene: TRBJ2-1; d_gene: TRBD1; v_gene: TRBV6-5; abundance: NA; CDR3aa: ASSYDRGSYNEQF
j_gene: TRBJ1-1; d_gene: NA; v_gene: TRBV4-1; abundance: NA; CDR3aa: ASSQKTGNTEAF
j_gene: TRBJ1-4; d_gene: NA; v_gene: TRBV11-2; abundance: NA; CDR3aa: ASSLGRANEKLF
j_gene: TRBJ1-1; d_gene: NA; v_gene: TRBV5-1; abundance: NA; CDR3aa: ASSLVPEGVAF
j_gene: TRBJ2-7; d_gene: TRBD2; v_gene: TRBV28; abundance: NA; CDR3aa: ASSPGGDFYEQY
j_gene: TRBJ1-5; d_gene: TRBD1; v_gene: TRBV24-1; abundance: few; CDR3aa: ATSDPGQGEGQPQH
j_gene: TRBJ2-6; d_gene: NA; v_gene: TRBV5-4; abundance: NA; CDR3aa: ASSPLRSPGANVLT
j_gene: TRBJ1-1; d_gene: NA; v_gene: TRBV11-3; abundance: NA; CDR3aa: ASSSNRALNTEAF
j_gene: TRBJ2-1; d_gene: NA; v_gene: TRBV18; abundance: NA; CDR3aa: ASSPQGNEQF
j_gene: TRBJ2-3; d_gene: TRBD2; v_gene: TRBV11-2; abundance: NA; CDR3aa: ASSYTSGVVSTDTQY
j_gene: TRBJ2-2; d_gene: TRBD1; v_gene: TRBV7-9; abundance: NA; CDR3aa: ASSTPGQGVSGELF
j_gene: TRBJ1-4; d_gene: NA; v_gene: TRBV5-1; abundance: NA; CDR3aa: ASSLEGRTNEKLF
j_gene: TRBJ2-5; d_gene: TRBD2; v_gene: TRBV2; abundance: once; CDR3aa: ASRSSGPQETQY
j_gene: TRBJ1-6; d_gene: TRBD1; v_gene: TRBV28; abundance: NA; CDR3aa: ASSRDSSRSPLH
j_gene: TRBJ2-7; d_gene: NA; v_gene: TRBV7-9; abundance: NA; CDR3aa: ASSSPGRYEQY
j_gene: TRBJ2-2; d_gene: TRBD2; v_gene: TRBV5-1; abundance: once; CDR3aa: ASSLVLAGSTGELF
j_gene: TRBJ2-3; d_gene: NA; v_gene: TRBV5-4; abundance: NA; CDR3aa: ASSRAQASPDTQY
j_gene: TRBJ2-7; d_gene: NA; v_gene: TRBV10-1; abundance: few; CDR3aa: ASSESVLAARTYEQY
j_gene: TRBJ1-2; d_gene: TRBD1; v_gene: TRBV9; abundance: NA; CDR3aa: ASSVGGAGTGGGYGYT
j_gene: TRBJ2-7; d_gene: TRBD2; v_gene: TRBV2; abundance: NA; CDR3aa: ASNLQTGGRGETYEQY
j_gene: TRBJ1-5; d_gene: NA; v_gene: TRBV7-8; abundance: NA; CDR3aa: ASSDPTQGMGNQPQH
j_gene: TRBJ1-5; d_gene: TRBD1; v_gene: TRBV6-5; abundance: NA; CDR3aa: AIRTGVYQPQH
j_gene: TRBJ1-5; d_gene: TRBD1; v_gene: TRBV5-1; abundance: few; CDR3aa: ASSTGSSNQPQH
j_gene: TRBJ2-7; d_gene: NA; v_gene: TRBV2; abundance: NA; CDR3aa: ASTQGRAEQY
j_gene: TRBJ1-2; d_gene: NA; v_gene: TRBV5-6; abundance: NA; CDR3aa: ASSAQAYGYT
j_gene: TRBJ2-7; d_gene: NA; v_gene: TRBV24-1; abundance: NA; CDR3aa: ATSEGTFSYEQY
j_gene: TRBJ2-1; d_gene: TRBD2; v_gene: TRBV5-1; abundance: NA; CDR3aa: ASSSPGTSYRNEQF
j_gene: TRBJ1-2; d_gene: NA; v_gene: TRBV7-9; abundance: NA; CDR3aa: ASSVRDSRGSGYT
j_gene: TRBJ2-3; d_gene: TRBD1; v_gene: TRBV5-1; abundance: NA; CDR3aa: ASSPGTGNVDTQY
j_gene: TRBJ1-3; d_gene: NA; v_gene: TRBV4-1; abundance: few; CDR3aa: ASSQSRVYGNTIY